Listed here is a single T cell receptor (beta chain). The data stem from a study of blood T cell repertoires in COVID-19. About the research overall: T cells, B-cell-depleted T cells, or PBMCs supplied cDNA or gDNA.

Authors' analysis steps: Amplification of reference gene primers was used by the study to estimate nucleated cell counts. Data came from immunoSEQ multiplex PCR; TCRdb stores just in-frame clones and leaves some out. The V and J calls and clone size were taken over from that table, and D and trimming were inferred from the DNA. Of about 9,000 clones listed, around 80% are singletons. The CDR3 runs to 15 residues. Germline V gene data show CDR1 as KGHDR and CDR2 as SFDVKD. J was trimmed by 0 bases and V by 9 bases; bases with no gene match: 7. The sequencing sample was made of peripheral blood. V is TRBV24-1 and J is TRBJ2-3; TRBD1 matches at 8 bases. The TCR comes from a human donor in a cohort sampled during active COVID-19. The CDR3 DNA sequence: TGTGCCACCTCCGCCGCAGGGGGCAGCACAGATACGCAGTATTTT. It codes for CATSAAGGSTDTQYF.